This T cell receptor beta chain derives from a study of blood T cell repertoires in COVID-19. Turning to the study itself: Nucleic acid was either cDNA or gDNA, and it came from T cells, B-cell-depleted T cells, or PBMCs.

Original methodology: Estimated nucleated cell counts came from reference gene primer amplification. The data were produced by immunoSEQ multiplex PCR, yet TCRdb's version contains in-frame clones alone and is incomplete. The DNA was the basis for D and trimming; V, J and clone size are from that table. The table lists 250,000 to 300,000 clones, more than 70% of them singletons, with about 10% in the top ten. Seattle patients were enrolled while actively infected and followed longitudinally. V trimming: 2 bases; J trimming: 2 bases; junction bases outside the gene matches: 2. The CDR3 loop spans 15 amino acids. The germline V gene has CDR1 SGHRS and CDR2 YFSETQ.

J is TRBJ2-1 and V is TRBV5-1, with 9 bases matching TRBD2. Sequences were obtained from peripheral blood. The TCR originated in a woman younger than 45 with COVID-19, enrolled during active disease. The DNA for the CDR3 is TGCGCCAGCAGCTTAGGACTAGCGACCTACAATGAGCAGTTCTTC. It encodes CASSLGLATYNEQFF.